This T cell receptor beta chain came from a study of OX40 agonist ivuxolimab in advanced cancers. This clone was detected once. Sequenced by immunoSEQ multiplex PCR; TCRdb stores in-frame clones only, minus some. The table lists 70,000 to 85,000 clones, almost 85% of them singletons. This CDR3 is built from 13 residues. J was trimmed by 3 bases and V by 11 bases; bases with no gene match: 10. Germline V gives CDR1 SGHTA, CDR2 FQGNSA. The chain recombines TRBV7-2 with TRBJ2-7; 7 bases align to TRBD2. This material consisted of CD4+ or CD8+ T cells sorted from blood, taken in a trial of the OX40 agonist ivuxolimab. This clonotype was obtained from an adult with an advanced solid tumor such as melanoma, head and neck, liver or kidney cancer. CDR3 amino acids: CASRREWYYEQYF. The CDR3, as DNA: TGTGCCTCCAGGCGGGAGTGGTACTACGAGCAGTACTTC.